The rows below give T cell receptor beta chains drawn from one sample of a study of regulatory T cells in long-lasting Graves disease. TCRdb recomputed calls from the multiplex PCR reads with MiXCR, one row per CDR3 protein. The sample lists about 290,000 distinct CDR3 sequences; 20% to 25% were seen once. The input for sequencing was peripheral blood mononuclear cells (PBMCs), taken when the disease was refractory, from a patient treated with antithyroid drugs. The receptors originated from a female donor with Graves disease. Both conserved end residues are part of each CDR3. The order of the fields is D gene, clone size, J gene, V gene, CDR3 protein, CDR3 DNA. A D gene is named only where the DNA matches it firmly. Clone sizes are given selectively: once, few, many, or a class where the clone is expanded.

D: TRBD2
size: few
J: TRBJ2-7
V: TRBV12-3/TRBV12-4
CDR3: CASSLGSGLAARTYEQYF
DNA: TGTGCCAGCAGTTTAGGGTCGGGACTAGCGGCCAGGACCTACGAGCAGTACTTC

D: NA
size: many
J: TRBJ2-5
V: TRBV20-1
CDR3: CSARLVAVQETQYF
DNA: TGCAGTGCTAGATTGGTAGCGGTCCAAGAGACCCAGTACTTC

D: TRBD1
size: few
J: TRBJ1-6
V: TRBV7-8
CDR3: CASSFRQDRESYNSPLHF
DNA: TGTGCCAGCAGCTTTCGGCAAGACAGGGAATCCTATAATTCACCCCTCCACTTT

D: NA
size: many
J: TRBJ1-2
V: TRBV27
CDR3: CASSHKSGVVYGYTF
DNA: TGTGCCAGCAGCCACAAATCGGGGGTCGTTTATGGCTACACCTTC

D: TRBD1
size: NA
J: TRBJ2-7
V: TRBV12-3/TRBV12-4
CDR3: CASSTTGGSYEQYF
DNA: TGTGCCAGCAGTACGACAGGGGGCTCCTACGAGCAGTACTTC

D: TRBD2
size: many
J: TRBJ2-7
V: TRBV11-1
CDR3: CASSLNFGLAGGNEQYF
DNA: TGTGCCAGCAGCTTAAATTTTGGACTAGCGGGAGGGAACGAGCAGTACTTC

D: NA
size: NA
J: TRBJ1-2
V: TRBV5-6
CDR3: CASSLTGDIYGYTF
DNA: TGTGCCAGCAGCTTGACAGGAGATATCTATGGCTACACCTTC

D: NA
size: few
J: TRBJ1-1
V: TRBV24-1
CDR3: CATSGGTGEAFF
DNA: TGTGCCACCAGTGGGGGCACGGGTGAAGCTTTCTTT

D: NA
size: many
J: TRBJ2-6
V: TRBV29-1
CDR3: CSVEQASGANVLTF
DNA: TGCAGCGTTGAACAGGCCTCTGGGGCCAACGTCCTGACTTTC

D: NA
size: few
J: TRBJ2-2
V: TRBV20-1
CDR3: CSARGHLGRTGELFF
DNA: TGCAGTGCTAGGGGCCACCTGGGCCGAACCGGGGAGCTGTTTTTT

D: TRBD1
size: NA
J: TRBJ2-1
V: TRBV25-1
CDR3: CASSELRQGRNEQFF
DNA: TGTGCCAGCAGTGAGCTTAGACAGGGGCGAAATGAGCAGTTCTTC

D: NA
size: many
J: TRBJ1-6
V: TRBV20-1
CDR3: CSVRAVGSPLHF
DNA: TGCAGTGTGCGGGCAGTCGGCTCACCCCTCCACTTT

D: TRBD1
size: many
J: TRBJ1-1
V: TRBV6-1
CDR3: CASRRGTGDTEAFF
DNA: TGTGCCAGCAGACGCGGGACAGGGGACACTGAAGCTTTCTTT

D: TRBD1
size: few
J: TRBJ1-1
V: TRBV3-1
CDR3: CASTSRADRGALMNTEAFF
DNA: TGTGCCAGCACCTCAAGGGCGGACAGGGGGGCCCTTATGAACACTGAAGCTTTCTTT

D: TRBD1
size: NA
J: TRBJ2-5
V: TRBV7-9
CDR3: CASSLQGVETQYF
DNA: TGTGCCAGCAGCCTCCAGGGGGTTGAGACCCAGTACTTC

D: TRBD2
size: many
J: TRBJ2-7
V: TRBV7-2
CDR3: CASSLATSGRNEQYF
DNA: TGTGCCAGCAGCTTGGCGACTAGCGGGAGAAACGAGCAGTACTTC

D: TRBD1
size: many
J: TRBJ1-2
V: TRBV28
CDR3: CASSSGTANNYGYTF
DNA: TGTGCCAGCAGCTCTGGGACAGCTAATAACTATGGCTACACCTTC

D: TRBD1
size: NA
J: TRBJ1-1
V: TRBV7-3
CDR3: CASSSQGGLTEAFF
DNA: TGTGCCAGCAGCTCGCAGGGGGGCCTCACTGAAGCTTTCTTT

D: TRBD2
size: few
J: TRBJ2-3
V: TRBV7-2
CDR3: CASSFPSGSADTQYF
DNA: TGTGCCAGCAGCTTTCCTAGCGGGAGTGCAGATACGCAGTATTTT

D: NA
size: NA
J: TRBJ2-5
V: TRBV18
CDR3: CASSPQGLRETQYF
DNA: TGTGCCAGCTCACCACAGGGCTTGAGAGAGACCCAGTACTTC

D: TRBD1
size: NA
J: TRBJ1-1
V: TRBV19
CDR3: CASSWDRGNTEAFF
DNA: TGTGCCAGTAGTTGGGACAGGGGGAACACTGAAGCTTTCTTT

D: NA
size: NA
J: TRBJ2-5
V: TRBV7-2
CDR3: CASSPIRGGGSGGETQYF
DNA: TGTGCCAGCAGCCCAATCAGGGGCGGCGGGAGTGGGGGAGAGACCCAGTACTTC

D: TRBD1
size: NA
J: TRBJ1-5
V: TRBV6-1
CDR3: CACSTLDRVHSNQPQHF
DNA: TGTGCCTGCAGTACCCTGGACAGGGTGCATAGCAATCAGCCCCAGCATTTT

D: NA
size: many
J: TRBJ2-7
V: TRBV28
CDR3: CASSPTDEGEQYF
DNA: TGTGCCAGCAGTCCAACTGACGAGGGCGAGCAGTACTTC

D: NA
size: NA
J: TRBJ1-1
V: TRBV19
CDR3: CASSMQSTNTEAFF
DNA: TGTGCCAGTAGTATGCAGAGTACAAACACTGAAGCTTTCTTT

D: TRBD1
size: many
J: TRBJ1-2
V: TRBV28
CDR3: CASRSGTAYGYTF
DNA: TGTGCCAGCAGGTCCGGGACAGCCTATGGCTACACCTTC